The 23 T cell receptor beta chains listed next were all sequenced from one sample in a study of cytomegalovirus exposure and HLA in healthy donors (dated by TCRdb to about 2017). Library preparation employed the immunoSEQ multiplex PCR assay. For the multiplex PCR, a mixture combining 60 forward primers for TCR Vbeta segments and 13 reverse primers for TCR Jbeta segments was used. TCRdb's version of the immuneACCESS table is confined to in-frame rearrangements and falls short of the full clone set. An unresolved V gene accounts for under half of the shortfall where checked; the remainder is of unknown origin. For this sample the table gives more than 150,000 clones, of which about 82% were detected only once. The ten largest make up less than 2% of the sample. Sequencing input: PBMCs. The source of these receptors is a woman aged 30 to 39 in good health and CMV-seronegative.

CDR3 loop: CASLKTGTSEKLFF. The CDR3 region has the DNA TGTGCCAGCCTTAAGACCGGGACAAGTGAAAAACTGTTTTTT. This chain connects TRBV5-6 to TRBJ1-4, with D maybe TRBD1 (6 bases). The CDR3 covers 14 residues. From germline, CDR1 is SGHDT and CDR2 YYEEEE. The V end was cut by 7 bases, the J end by 7 bases, with 17 bases between.

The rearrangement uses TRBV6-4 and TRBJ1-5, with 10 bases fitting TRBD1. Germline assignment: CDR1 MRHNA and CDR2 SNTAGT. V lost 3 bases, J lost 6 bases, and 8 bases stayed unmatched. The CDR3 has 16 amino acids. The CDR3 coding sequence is TGTGCCAGCAGTGAATTCTGGGACAGGGGAAGTCAGCCCCAGCATTTT. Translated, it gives CASSEFWDRGSQPQHF.

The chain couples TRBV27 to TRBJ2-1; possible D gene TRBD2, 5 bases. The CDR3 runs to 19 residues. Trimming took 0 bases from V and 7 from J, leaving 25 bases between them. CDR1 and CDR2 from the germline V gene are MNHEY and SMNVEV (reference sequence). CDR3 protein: CASSLSSGGYTGNGNEQFF. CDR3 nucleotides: TGTGCCAGCAGTTTATCTTCCGGCGGCTACACGGGGAACGGGAATGAGCAGTTCTTC.

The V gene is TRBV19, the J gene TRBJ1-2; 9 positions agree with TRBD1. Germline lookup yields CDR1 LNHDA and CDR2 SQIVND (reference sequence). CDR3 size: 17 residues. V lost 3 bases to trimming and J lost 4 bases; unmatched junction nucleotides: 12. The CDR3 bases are TGTGCCAGTAGTATTTACGGACAGGGGAGGTCGAGCTATGGCTACACCTTC. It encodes CASSIYGQGRSSYGYTF.

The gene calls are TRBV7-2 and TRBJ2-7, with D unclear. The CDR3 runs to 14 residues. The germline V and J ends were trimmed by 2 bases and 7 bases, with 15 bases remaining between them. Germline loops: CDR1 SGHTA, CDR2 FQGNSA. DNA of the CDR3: TGTGCCAGCAGCTTAAGACTCGACTCCGGGGAGCAGTACTTC. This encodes CASSLRLDSGEQYF.

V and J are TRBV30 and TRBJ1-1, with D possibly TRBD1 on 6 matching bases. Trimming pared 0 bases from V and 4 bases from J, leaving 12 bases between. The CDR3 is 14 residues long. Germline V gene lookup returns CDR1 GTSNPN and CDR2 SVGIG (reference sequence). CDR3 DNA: TGTGCCTGGAGTGTATTAAGGGGGGGCACTGAAGCTTTCTTT. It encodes CAWSVLRGGTEAFF. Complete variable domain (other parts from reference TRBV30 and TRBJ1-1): SQTIHQWPATLVQPVGSPLSLECTVEGTSNPNLYWYRQAAGRGLQLLFYSVGIGQISSEVPQNLSASRPQDRQFILSSKKLLLSDSGFYLCAWSVLRGGTEAFFGQGTRLTVV.

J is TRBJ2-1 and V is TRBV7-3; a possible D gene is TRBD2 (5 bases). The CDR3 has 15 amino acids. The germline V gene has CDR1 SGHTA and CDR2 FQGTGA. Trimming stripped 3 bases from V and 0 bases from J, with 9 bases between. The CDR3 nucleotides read TGTGCCAGCAGCTTGGACTTAAACTCCTACAATGAGCAGTTCTTC. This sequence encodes CASSLDLNSYNEQFF. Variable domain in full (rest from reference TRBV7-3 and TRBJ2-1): GAGVSQTPSNKVTEKGKYVELRCDPISGHTALYWYRQSLGQGPEFLIYFQGTGAADDSGLPNDRFFAVRPEGSVSTLKIQRTERGDSAVYLCASSLDLNSYNEQFFGPGTRLTVL.

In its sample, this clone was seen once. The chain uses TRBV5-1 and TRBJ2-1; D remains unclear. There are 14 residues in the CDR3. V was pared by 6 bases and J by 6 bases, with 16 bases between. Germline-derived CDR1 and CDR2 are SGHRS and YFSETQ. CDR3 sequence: CASNLGSVGNEQFF. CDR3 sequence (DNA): TGCGCCAGCAACCTAGGCAGCGTTGGCAATGAGCAGTTCTTC.

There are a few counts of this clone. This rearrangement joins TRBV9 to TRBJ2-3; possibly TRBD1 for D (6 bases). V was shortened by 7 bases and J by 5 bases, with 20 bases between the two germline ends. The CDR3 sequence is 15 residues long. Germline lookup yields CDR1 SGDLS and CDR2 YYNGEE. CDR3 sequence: CASDPRGLAGDTQYF. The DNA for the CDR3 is TGTGCCAGCGACCCGAGGGGGTTAGCAGGAGATACGCAGTATTTT. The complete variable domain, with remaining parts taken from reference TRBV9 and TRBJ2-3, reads DSGVTQTPKHLITATGQRVTLRCSPRSGDLSVYWYQQSLDQGLQFLIQYYNGEERAKGNILERFSAQQFPDLHSELNLSSLELGDSALYFCASDPRGLAGDTQYFGPGTRLTVL.

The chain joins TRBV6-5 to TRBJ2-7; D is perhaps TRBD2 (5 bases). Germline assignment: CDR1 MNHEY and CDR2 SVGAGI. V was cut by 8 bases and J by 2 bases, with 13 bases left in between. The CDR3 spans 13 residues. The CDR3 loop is CASLSEAPYEQYF. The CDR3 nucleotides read TGTGCCAGCTTATCGGAGGCCCCCTACGAGCAGTACTTC.

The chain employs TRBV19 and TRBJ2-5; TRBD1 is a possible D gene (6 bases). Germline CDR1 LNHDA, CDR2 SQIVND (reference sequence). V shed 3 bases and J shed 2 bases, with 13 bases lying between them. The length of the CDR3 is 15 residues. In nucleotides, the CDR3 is TGTGCCAGTAGTATTTTTCGGACAGTACAAGAGACCCAGTACTTC. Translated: CASSIFRTVQETQYF.

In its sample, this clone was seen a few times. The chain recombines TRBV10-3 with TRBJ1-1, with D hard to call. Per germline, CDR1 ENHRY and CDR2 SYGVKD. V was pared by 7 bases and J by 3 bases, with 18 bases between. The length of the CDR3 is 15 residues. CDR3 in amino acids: CAITDSSREDTEAFF. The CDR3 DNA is TGTGCCATCACGGATTCTTCGCGGGAGGACACTGAAGCTTTCTTT.

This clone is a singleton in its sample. The CDR3 region has the DNA TGTGCCAGCTCACCGTTAACGGGACAGGTCTCTGGGGCCAACGTCCTGACTTTC. Amino acids: CASSPLTGQVSGANVLTF. The chain employs TRBV18 and TRBJ2-6, with 8 bases lining up with TRBD1. The CDR3 runs 18 residues. Germline loops: CDR1 KGHSH, CDR2 LQKENI. V shed 3 bases, J shed 0 bases, and the junction held 7 bases outside the gene matches.

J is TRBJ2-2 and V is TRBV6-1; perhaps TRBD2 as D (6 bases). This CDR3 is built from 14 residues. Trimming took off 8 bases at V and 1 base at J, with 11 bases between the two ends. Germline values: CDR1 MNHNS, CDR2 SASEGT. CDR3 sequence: CASGGLRNTGELFF. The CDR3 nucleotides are TGTGCCAGCGGAGGACTAAGGAACACCGGGGAGCTGTTTTTT.

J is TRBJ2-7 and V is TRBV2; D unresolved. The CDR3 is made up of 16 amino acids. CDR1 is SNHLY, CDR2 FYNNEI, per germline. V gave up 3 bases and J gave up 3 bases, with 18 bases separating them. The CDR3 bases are TGTGCCAGCAGTGACATAGATTGGCGGAGAATCTACGAGCAGTACTTC. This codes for CASSDIDWRRIYEQYF.

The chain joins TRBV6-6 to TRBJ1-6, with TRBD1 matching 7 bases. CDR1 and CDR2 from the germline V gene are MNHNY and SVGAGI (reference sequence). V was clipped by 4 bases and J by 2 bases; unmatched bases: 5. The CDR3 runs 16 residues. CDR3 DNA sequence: TGTGCCAGCAGTTTTACAGGGGTAGCCTATAATTCACCCCTCCACTTT. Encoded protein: CASSFTGVAYNSPLHF.

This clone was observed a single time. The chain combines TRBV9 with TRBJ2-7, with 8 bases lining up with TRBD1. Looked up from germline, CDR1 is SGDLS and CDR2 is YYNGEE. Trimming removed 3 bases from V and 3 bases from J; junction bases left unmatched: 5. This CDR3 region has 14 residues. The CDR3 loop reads CASSARTGFYEQYF. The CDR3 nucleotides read TGTGCCAGCAGCGCCCGGACAGGGTTCTACGAGCAGTACTTC.

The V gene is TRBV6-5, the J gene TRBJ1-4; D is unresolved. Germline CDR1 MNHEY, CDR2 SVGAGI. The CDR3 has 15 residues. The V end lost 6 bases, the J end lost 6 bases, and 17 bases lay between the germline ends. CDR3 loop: CASRYSVNLDEKLFF. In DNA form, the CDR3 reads TGTGCCAGCAGGTACAGCGTAAATTTGGATGAAAAACTGTTTTTT.

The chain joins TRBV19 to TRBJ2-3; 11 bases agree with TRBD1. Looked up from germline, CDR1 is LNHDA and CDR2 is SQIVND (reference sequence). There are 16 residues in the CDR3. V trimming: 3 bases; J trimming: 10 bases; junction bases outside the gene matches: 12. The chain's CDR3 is CASSMKGGTGGNAQYF. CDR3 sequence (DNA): TGTGCCAGTAGTATGAAAGGGGGGACAGGGGGAAACGCGCAGTATTTT.

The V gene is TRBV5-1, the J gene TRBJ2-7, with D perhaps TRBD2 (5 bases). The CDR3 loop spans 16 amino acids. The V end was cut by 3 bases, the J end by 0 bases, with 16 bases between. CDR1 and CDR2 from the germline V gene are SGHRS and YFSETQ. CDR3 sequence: CASSSSAGMSSYEQYF. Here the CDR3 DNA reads TGCGCCAGCAGCTCCTCTGCCGGGATGAGCTCCTACGAGCAGTACTTC.

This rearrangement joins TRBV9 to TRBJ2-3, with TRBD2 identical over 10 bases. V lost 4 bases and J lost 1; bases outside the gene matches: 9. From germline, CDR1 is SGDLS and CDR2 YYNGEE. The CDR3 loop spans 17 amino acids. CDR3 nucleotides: TGTGCCAGCAGCATTAGCGGGGGGCGGGGAGGCACAGATACGCAGTATTTT. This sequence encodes CASSISGGRGGTDTQYF.

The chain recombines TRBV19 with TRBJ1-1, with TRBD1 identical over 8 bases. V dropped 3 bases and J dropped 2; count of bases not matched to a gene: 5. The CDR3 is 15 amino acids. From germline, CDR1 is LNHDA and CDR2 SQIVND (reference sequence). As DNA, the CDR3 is TGTGCCAGTAGTATGTCGGGACAGGCCAACACTGAAGCTTTCTTT. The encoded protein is CASSMSGQANTEAFF. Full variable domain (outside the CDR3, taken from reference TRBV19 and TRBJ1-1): DGGITQSPKYLFRKEGQNVTLSCEQNLNHDAMYWYRQDPGQGLRLIYYSQIVNDFQKGDIAEGYSVSREKKESFPLTVTSAQKNPTAFYLCASSMSGQANTEAFFGQGTRLTVV.

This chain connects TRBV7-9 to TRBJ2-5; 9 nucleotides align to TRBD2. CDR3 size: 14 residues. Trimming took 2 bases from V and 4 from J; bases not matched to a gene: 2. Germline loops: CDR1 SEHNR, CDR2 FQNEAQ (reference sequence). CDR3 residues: CASSLLAGAETQYF. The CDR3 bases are TGTGCCAGCAGCTTATTAGCGGGGGCAGAGACCCAGTACTTC.